A single sample is the source of the 32 T cell receptor beta chains below, sequenced in a study of OX40 agonist ivuxolimab in advanced cancers. Clones were read by immunoSEQ multiplex PCR, and TCRdb kept only the in-frame ones, dropping some. Of some 99,000 clones in the sample, roughly four fifths were seen once. The sequenced sample was CD4+ or CD8+ T cells sorted from blood, obtained in a trial of the OX40 agonist ivuxolimab. Source of these receptors: an adult with an advanced solid tumor such as melanoma, head and neck, liver or kidney cancer.

The V call is TRBV7-2, the J call TRBJ2-6; tentatively, D is TRBD1 (5 bases). The germline V gene has CDR1 SGHTA and CDR2 FQGNSA. The CDR3 has 14 amino acids. Trimming pared 5 bases from V and 4 bases from J, leaving 9 bases between. CDR3 residues: CASSLGPGANVLTF. CDR3 bases: TGTGCCAGCAGCCTGGGGCCCGGGGCCAACGTCCTGACTTTC.

This clone occurred a few times. The genes are TRBV25-1 and TRBJ1-5; D is unclear. Germline CDR1 reads MGHDK; CDR2 reads SYGVNS. The CDR3 length is 14 residues. V lost 5 bases, J lost 0 bases, and 8 bases lay in between. The CDR3 region has the DNA TGTGCCAGCAGTCTTCAGTATAGCAATCAGCCCCAGCATTTT. Translating gives CASSLQYSNQPQHF.

This clone occurred a few times. V and J are TRBV6-5 and TRBJ1-6; TRBD1 might be the D (5 bases). Trimming cost V 6 bases and J 0 bases, with 6 bases left between them. Per germline, CDR1 MNHEY and CDR2 SVGAGI. This CDR3 is 14 amino acids long. The CDR3 here is CASRGDSYNSPLHF. The DNA for the CDR3 is TGTGCCAGCAGAGGGGACTCCTATAATTCACCCCTCCACTTT.

This clone came up once. The CDR3 reads CASSSGTVSFSGNTIYF. DNA of the CDR3: TGTGCCAGCAGCTCAGGGACAGTTTCTTTCTCTGGAAACACCATATATTTT. The chain has TRBV7-8 and TRBJ1-3; 7 nucleotides match TRBD1. Germline trimming cut 4 bases from V and 0 bases from J; bases unmatched to any gene: 9. Germline CDR1 is SGHVS and CDR2 is FQNEAQ. The CDR3 sequence is 17 residues long.

V and J are TRBV4-3 and TRBJ1-2; 10 bases align to TRBD1. Germline-derived CDR1 and CDR2 are LGHNA and YSLEER. The CDR3 consists of 17 residues. The ends lost 1 base at V and 4 bases at J; junction bases unmatched: 9. CDR3 loop: CASSQGRQGAQGYGYTF. The DNA for the CDR3 is TGCGCCAGCAGCCAAGGCAGACAGGGGGCGCAGGGCTATGGCTACACCTTC.

Remarks on this clone: A read error may produce the germline difference seen at one junction end. The genes are TRBV27 and TRBJ2-7; D ambiguous. The CDR3 is 10 residues long. The V gene's germline CDR1 is MNHEY and CDR2 SMNVEV (reference sequence). The CDR3 DNA is TGTGCCGCCACGGTACGTGAACCCTTCTTC. Its protein is CAATVREPFF.

This chain joins TRBV7-2 and TRBJ1-6; TRBD1 is a possible D gene (6 bases). This CDR3 spans 14 amino acids. Trimming shortened V by 4 bases and J by 7 bases, and 11 bases separated the two germline ends. CDR1 is SGHTA and CDR2 is FQGNSA in the germline V gene. The CDR3 here is CASSYGGGNSPLHF. The CDR3 DNA reads as TGTGCCAGCAGCTACGGAGGGGGGAATTCACCCCTCCACTTT.

V gene TRBV18 combines with J gene TRBJ1-6; no definite D call. Germline V CDR1 and CDR2: KGHSH, LQKENI. V was cut by 3 bases and J by 5 bases, with 11 bases left in between. This CDR3 contains 15 residues. As DNA, the CDR3 is TGTGCCAGCTCACCCAGACAACGGCATAATTCACCCCTCCACTTT. Translating gives CASSPRQRHNSPLHF.

The chain couples TRBV28 to TRBJ1-4; D is undetermined. The ends were cut back, 5 bases at V and 4 bases at J, with 8 bases in the middle. CDR3 size: 13 residues. Germline V CDR1 and CDR2: MDHEN, SYDVKM. The CDR3 sequence: CASSPPFNEKLFF. CDR3 DNA sequence: TGTGCCAGCAGTCCTCCCTTTAATGAAAAACTGTTTTTT.

The V call is TRBV7-2, the J call TRBJ2-5, with D perhaps TRBD1 (6 bases). V was clipped by 5 bases and J by 5 bases, with 15 bases between them. Germline V gives CDR1 SGHTA, CDR2 FQGNSA. The CDR3 is made up of 14 amino acids. CDR3 sequence: CASSPDSFGETQYF. The CDR3 DNA follows: TGTGCCAGCAGCCCGGACAGCTTCGGGGAGACCCAGTACTTC.

This clone was counted a few times. Within the sample, other DNA sequences also encode this same CDR3. V usage is TRBV7-2 and J usage is TRBJ2-1; D ambiguous. Germline values: CDR1 SGHTA, CDR2 FQGNSA. The CDR3 loop spans 11 amino acids. Trimming removed 2 bases at V and 7 bases at J, with 3 bases between. CDR3 sequence: CASSLLNEQFF. The CDR3, as DNA: TGTGCCAGCAGCTTACTGAATGAGCAGTTCTTC.

The chain combines TRBV7-9 with TRBJ1-6, with a tentative D call TRBD1 (6 bases). This CDR3 comprises 15 residues. The V end was cut by 3 bases, the J end by 6 bases, with 12 bases between. Germline loops: CDR1 SEHNR, CDR2 FQNEAQ (reference sequence). CDR3: CASSLGAGRNSPLHF. The CDR3 bases are TGTGCCAGCAGCTTGGGGGCAGGGCGTAATTCACCCCTCCACTTT.

V gene TRBV6-5 combines with J gene TRBJ1-1, with no clear D. The CDR3 loop spans 12 amino acids. CDR1 MNHEY and CDR2 SVGAGI come from the germline V gene. V lost 6 bases, J lost 6 bases, and 11 bases lay in between. As DNA, the CDR3 is TGTGCCAGCAGAGATCAGAAGGCTGAAGCTTTCTTT. This gives the protein CASRDQKAEAFF.

The chain couples TRBV7-9 to TRBJ2-2, with 9 bases lining up with TRBD1. This CDR3 has 16 residues. With V trimmed by 3 bases and J by 3 bases, 5 bases remained unmatched. CDR1 and CDR2 from the germline V gene are SEHNR and FQNEAQ (reference sequence). CDR3: CASSFRDRADTGELFF. CDR3 DNA sequence: TGTGCCAGCAGCTTTCGGGACAGGGCGGACACCGGGGAGCTGTTTTTT.

The chain combines TRBV10-3 with TRBJ1-5; unclear D gene. Per germline, CDR1 ENHRY and CDR2 SYGVKD. The V end lost 3 bases, the J end lost 5 bases, and 14 bases lay between the germline ends. The CDR3 spans 15 residues. As DNA, the CDR3 is TGTGCCATCAGTGACGACACGGCTGGGGATCAGCCCCAGCATTTT. It yields the protein CAISDDTAGDQPQHF.

V usage is TRBV25-1 and J usage is TRBJ1-4, with TRBD1 matching 7 bases. Germline V gives CDR1 MGHDK, CDR2 SYGVNS. With 3 bases clipped from V and 3 bases from J, the junction kept 1 base outside the gene matches. The CDR3 contains 14 residues. The CDR3 is CASSETGPNEKLFF. In DNA form, the CDR3 reads TGTGCCAGCAGTGAGACAGGGCCTAATGAAAAACTGTTTTTT.

V usage is TRBV6-1 and J usage is TRBJ2-2, with D perhaps TRBD1 (5 bases). This CDR3 comprises 17 residues. Germline V gene lookup returns CDR1 MNHNS and CDR2 SASEGT. Trimming pared 2 bases from V and 3 bases from J, leaving 16 bases between. As DNA, the CDR3 is TGTGCCAGCAGTGAAAGTAGGGGTCTAGTCCACACCGGGGAGCTGTTTTTT. Residues: CASSESRGLVHTGELFF.

The J gene is TRBJ2-1, the V gene TRBV5-5; D might be TRBD2 (5 bases). The CDR3 runs 15 residues. Germline V gives CDR1 SGHKS, CDR2 YYEKEE (reference sequence). Trimming removed 1 base at V and 4 bases at J, with 12 bases between. This CDR3 is CASSLWETKYNEQFF. The CDR3 bases are TGTGCCAGCAGCTTGTGGGAGACGAAGTACAATGAGCAGTTCTTC. Complete variable domain (other parts from reference TRBV5-5 and TRBJ2-1): DAGVTQSPTHLIKTRGQQVTLRCSPISGHKSVSWYQQVLGQGPQFIFQYYEKEERGRGNFPDRFSARQFPNYSSELNVNALLLGDSALYLCASSLWETKYNEQFFGPGTRLTVL.

This chain links TRBV21-1 with TRBJ2-4. TRBV21-1 is a known pseudogene. This CDR3 spans 14 amino acids. The CDR3 DNA reads TGTGCCAGCAGCAAATATGTGGGAACAAACATTCAGTACTTC. Translating gives CASSKYVGTNIQYF.

V and J are TRBV11-2 and TRBJ2-2; TRBD1 matches at 9 bases. J lost 2 bases, V lost 10 bases, and 5 bases had no gene match. The CDR3 spans 14 residues. Germline-derived CDR1 and CDR2 are SGHAT and FQNNGV. The CDR3 loop is CATPGQGNTGELFF. As DNA, the CDR3 is TGTGCCACTCCGGGACAGGGAAACACCGGGGAGCTGTTTTTT.

This clone showed up just a few times. This chain links TRBV20-1 with TRBJ2-1; a possible D gene is TRBD1 (6 bases). V dropped 8 bases and J dropped 15 bases, with 20 bases sitting between them. The CDR3 covers 11 residues. The V gene's germline CDR1 is DFQATT and CDR2 SNEGSKA (reference sequence). CDR3 nucleotide sequence: TGCAGTTCCCCAGGGGTCCAGGGGCGGTTCTTC. Amino acids: CSSPGVQGRFF.

This clone was detected once. This chain links TRBV28 with TRBJ1-2; 7 positions match TRBD1. The germline CDR1 and CDR2 sequences are MDHEN and SYDVKM. The CDR3 sequence is 13 residues long. Trimming removed 4 bases from V and 5 bases from J; junction bases left unmatched: 4. Here the CDR3 DNA reads TGTGCCAGCAGTTCTCCGGGACAGTATGGCTACACCTTC. It translates to CASSSPGQYGYTF.

The rearrangement links TRBV11-1 to TRBJ2-2; weak D call: TRBD2 (5 bases). CDR3 length: 11 residues. Deletions cut 5 bases from V and 7 bases from J, with 5 bases between. The germline V gene encodes CDR1 SGHAT and CDR2 FQDESV (reference sequence). CDR3 bases: TGTGCCAGCAGCCGGGGCGGGGAGCTGTTTTTT. It codes for CASSRGGELFF.

V gene TRBV20-1 combines with J gene TRBJ1-2; D is unclear. The V end was cut by 6 bases, the J end by 8 bases, with 10 bases between. Germline V gene lookup returns CDR1 DFQATT and CDR2 SNEGSKA (reference sequence). The CDR3 is made up of 10 amino acids. The CDR3 nucleotides are TGCAGTGCCTATTCGGGAGGCTACACCTTC. Encoded protein: CSAYSGGYTF.

This sequence joins TRBV7-3 and TRBJ2-2, with 16 bases aligning to TRBD2. Germline CDR1 is SGHTA and CDR2 is FQGTGA. CDR3 size: 17 residues. The trim removed 5 bases at V and 5 bases at J, leaving 5 bases unmatched. CDR3 amino acids: CASSLGTSGRDTGELFF. The CDR3 DNA reads TGTGCCAGCAGCCTTGGGACTAGCGGGAGGGATACCGGGGAGCTGTTTTTT.

The gene calls are TRBV28 and TRBJ2-5; unclear D gene. The end of the DNA aligns better with TRBJ2-7, so the J call may be wrong. The germline CDR1 and CDR2 sequences are MDHEN and SYDVKM. This CDR3 is 13 amino acids long. The CDR3 loop is CASRPDTVHEQYF. The DNA of the CDR3 is TGTGCCAGCAGGCCAGACACGGTCCACGAGCAGTACTTC.

The V call is TRBV6-5, the J call TRBJ2-1, with D possibly matching TRBD2 (6 bases). Looked up from germline, CDR1 is MNHEY and CDR2 is SVGAGI. V lost 1 base and J lost 5, with 12 bases in between. The CDR3 is 15 amino acids. In DNA form, the CDR3 reads TGTGCCAGCAGTTACTTAGGAGGGATCGACAATGAGCAGTTCTTC. Protein sequence: CASSYLGGIDNEQFF.

The chain employs TRBV7-8 and TRBJ2-5, with a weak D call TRBD2 (5 bases). The CDR3 has 13 residues. V lost 4 bases, J lost 4 bases, and 10 bases lay in between. The V gene's germline CDR1 is SGHVS and CDR2 FQNEAQ. CDR3 residues: CASSYSGIETQYF. Written as DNA, the CDR3 is TGTGCCAGCAGCTACTCGGGGATAGAGACCCAGTACTTC.

This chain links TRBV2 with TRBJ2-2; 11 bases are a match to TRBD1. Germline V CDR1 and CDR2: SNHLY, FYNNEI. The V segment lost 6 bases and the J segment 3 bases; nucleotides outside the gene matches: 3. There are 15 residues in the CDR3. CDR3 protein: CASRGDRGYTGELFF. The CDR3 region has the DNA TGTGCCAGCAGAGGGGACAGGGGGTACACCGGGGAGCTGTTTTTT. Drawing the rest from reference TRBV2 and TRBJ2-2, the complete variable domain is EPEVTQTPSHQVTQMGQEVILRCVPISNHLYFYWYRQILGQKVEFLVSFYNNEISEKSEIFDDQFSVERPDGSNFTLKIRSTKLEDSAMYFCASRGDRGYTGELFFGEGSRLTVL.

V is TRBV28 and J is TRBJ1-2, with 9 nucleotides matching TRBD1. The CDR3 totals 15 residues. Germline V gives CDR1 MDHEN, CDR2 SYDVKM. The junction had 7 bases not matched to a gene; V was cut back by 6 bases and J by 2 bases. For the CDR3, the DNA is TGTGCCAGCAGCCAACGAGGGACAGGGAACTATGGCTACACCTTC. This encodes CASSQRGTGNYGYTF.

The chain is built from TRBV28 and TRBJ1-5; 8 bases are shared with TRBD1. This CDR3 is built from 14 residues. CDR1 and CDR2 from the germline V gene are MDHEN and SYDVKM. With V trimmed by 2 bases and J by 6 bases, 3 bases remained unmatched. The DNA of the CDR3 is TGTGCCAGCAGTTTAACCAGGGGGCTTCAGCCCCAGCATTTT. Translation: CASSLTRGLQPQHF.

This clone was observed a handful of times. The chain is built from TRBV12-5 and TRBJ1-1, with a possible D match to TRBD1 (5 bases). This CDR3 region has 14 residues. The germline CDR1 and CDR2 sequences are LGHNT and FRNRAP. Trimming shortened V by 1 base and J by 9 bases, and 15 bases separated the two germline ends. CDR3 residues: CASGLAGRTMKAFF. Written as DNA, the CDR3 is TGTGCTAGTGGTTTGGCAGGCAGGACAATGAAAGCTTTCTTT.